These 3 T cell receptor beta chains originate from one sample sequenced in a study of T cell responses to AZD1222 COVID-19 vaccine. Generated by immunoSEQ multiplex PCR, the TCRdb table keeps only in-frame clones and is missing some. The data hold roughly 100,000 clones, with about 89% observed a single time. The material sequenced was peripheral blood, taken 28 days after the second dose of the MenACWY control vaccine. All receptors derive from an adult who received the MenACWY meningococcal vaccine as a control.

The J gene is TRBJ1-1, the V gene TRBV5-4, with TRBD1 matching over 8 bases. The CDR3 is made up of 14 amino acids. Germline V gene lookup returns CDR1 SGHNT and CDR2 YYREEE (reference sequence). Trimming at V came to 5 bases and at J to 1 base, leaving 4 bases not matched to a gene. The DNA for the CDR3 is TGTGCCAGCAGGCAAGACAGGGGGAACACTGAAGCTTTCTTT. It specifies CASRQDRGNTEAFF.

V usage is TRBV6-2 or TRBV6-3 and J usage is TRBJ1-2; 7 positions agree with TRBD1. After removal of 2 bases from V and 6 bases from J, the junction contained 21 bases not matched to a gene. The V gene's germline CDR1 is MNHEY and CDR2 SVGEGT. This CDR3 has 19 residues. The CDR3 coding sequence is TGTGCCAGCAGTTACAGGGGCGGGGAACCATGGACAGGCCCAGATGGCTACACCTTC. Translated, it gives CASSYRGGEPWTGPDGYTF.

This chain links TRBV20-1 with TRBJ1-5; weak D call: TRBD1 (5 bases). This CDR3 region has 14 residues. Trimming took 3 bases from V and 1 from J, leaving 10 bases between them. Looked up from germline, CDR1 is DFQATT and CDR2 is SNEGSKA (reference sequence). CDR3 region: CSASRGLSNQPQHF. CDR3 coding DNA: TGCAGTGCTAGTCGGGGGTTGAGCAATCAGCCCCAGCATTTT.